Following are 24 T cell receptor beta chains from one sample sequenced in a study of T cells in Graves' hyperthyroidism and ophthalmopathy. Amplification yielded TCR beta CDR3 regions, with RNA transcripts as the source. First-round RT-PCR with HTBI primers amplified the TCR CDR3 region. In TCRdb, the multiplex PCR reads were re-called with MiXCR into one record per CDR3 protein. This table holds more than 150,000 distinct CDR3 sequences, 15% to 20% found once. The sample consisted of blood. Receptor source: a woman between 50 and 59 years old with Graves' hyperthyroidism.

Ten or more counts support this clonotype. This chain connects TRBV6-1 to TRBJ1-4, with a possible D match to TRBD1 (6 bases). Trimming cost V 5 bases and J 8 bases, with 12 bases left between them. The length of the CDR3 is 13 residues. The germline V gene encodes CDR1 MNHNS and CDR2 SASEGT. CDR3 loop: CASSRLGGEKLFF. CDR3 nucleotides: TGTGCCAGCAGTCGCTTAGGGGGAGAAAAACTGTTTTTT.

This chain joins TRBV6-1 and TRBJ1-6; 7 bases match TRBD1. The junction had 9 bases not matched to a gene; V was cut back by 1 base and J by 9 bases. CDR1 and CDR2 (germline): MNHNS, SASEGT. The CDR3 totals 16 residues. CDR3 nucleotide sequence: TGTGCCAGCAGTGAAGGCCAGGGGGACACATCTTCACCCCTCCACTTT. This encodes CASSEGQGDTSSPLHF.

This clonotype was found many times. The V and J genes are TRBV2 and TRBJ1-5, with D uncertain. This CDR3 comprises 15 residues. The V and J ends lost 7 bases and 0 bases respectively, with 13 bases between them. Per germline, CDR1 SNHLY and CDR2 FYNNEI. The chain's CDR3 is CASTLSVYSNQPQHF. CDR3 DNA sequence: TGTGCCAGCACCCTGTCGGTTTATAGCAATCAGCCCCAGCATTTT.

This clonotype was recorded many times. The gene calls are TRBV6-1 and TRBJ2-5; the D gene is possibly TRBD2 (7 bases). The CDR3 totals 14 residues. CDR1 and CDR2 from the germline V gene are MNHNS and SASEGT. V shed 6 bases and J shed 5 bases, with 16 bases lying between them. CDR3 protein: CASSRLGGQETQYF. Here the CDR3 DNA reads TGTGCCAGCAGCCGCCTCGGGGGGCAGGAGACCCAGTACTTC.

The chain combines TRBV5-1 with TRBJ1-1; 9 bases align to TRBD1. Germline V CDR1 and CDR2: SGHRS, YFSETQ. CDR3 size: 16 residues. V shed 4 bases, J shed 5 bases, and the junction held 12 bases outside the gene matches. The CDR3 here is CASSLAGQGMGTEAFF. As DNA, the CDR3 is TGCGCCAGCAGCCTAGCGGGACAGGGAATGGGGACTGAAGCTTTCTTT.

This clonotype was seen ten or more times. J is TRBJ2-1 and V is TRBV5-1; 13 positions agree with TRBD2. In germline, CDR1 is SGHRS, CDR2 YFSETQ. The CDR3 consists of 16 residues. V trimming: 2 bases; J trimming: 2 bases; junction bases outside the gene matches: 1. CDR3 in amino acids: CASSFTSGGAYNEQFF. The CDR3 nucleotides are TGCGCCAGCAGCTTTACTAGCGGGGGGGCCTACAATGAGCAGTTCTTC.

This CDR3 is CASSYAGGRRDTQYF. CDR3 DNA sequence: TGTGCCAGCAGTTATGCGGGGGGGCGGAGGGATACGCAGTATTTT. The rearrangement links TRBV6-5 to TRBJ2-3; 9 nucleotides align to TRBD2. Germline values: CDR1 MNHEY, CDR2 SVGAGI. The junction had 7 bases not matched to a gene; V was cut back by 3 bases and J by 6 bases. The CDR3 has 15 amino acids.

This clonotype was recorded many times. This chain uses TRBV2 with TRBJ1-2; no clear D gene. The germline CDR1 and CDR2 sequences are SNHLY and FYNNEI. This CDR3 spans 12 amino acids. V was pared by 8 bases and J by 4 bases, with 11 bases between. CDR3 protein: CASHDTVYGYTF. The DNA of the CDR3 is TGTGCCAGCCACGACACCGTCTATGGCTACACCTTC.

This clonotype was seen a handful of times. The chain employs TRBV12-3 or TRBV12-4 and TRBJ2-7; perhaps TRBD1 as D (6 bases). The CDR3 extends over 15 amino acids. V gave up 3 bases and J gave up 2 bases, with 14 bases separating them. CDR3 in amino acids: CASSFSGRDTYEQYF. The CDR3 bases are TGTGCCAGCAGTTTTTCCGGCAGGGACACCTACGAGCAGTACTTC.

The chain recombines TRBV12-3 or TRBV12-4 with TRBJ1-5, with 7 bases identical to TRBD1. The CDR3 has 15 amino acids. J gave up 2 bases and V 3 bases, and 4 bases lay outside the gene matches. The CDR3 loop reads CASSFLGQGNQPQHF. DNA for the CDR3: TGTGCCAGCAGTTTTCTAGGACAGGGCAATCAGCCCCAGCATTTT.

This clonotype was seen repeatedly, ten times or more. The DNA of the CDR3 is TGTGCCAGCAGCTCAGACAGGGTTCGTGGGTATGGCTACACCTTC. It codes for CASSSDRVRGYGYTF. The V and J genes are TRBV7-8 and TRBJ1-2, with 7 bases that match TRBD1. The CDR3 runs 15 residues. Germline-derived CDR1 and CDR2 are SGHVS and FQNEAQ. With V trimmed by 4 bases and J by 5 bases, 10 bases remained unmatched. Full variable domain (rest looked up from reference TRBV7-8 and TRBJ1-2): GAGVSQSPRYKVAKRGQDVALRCDPISGHVSLFWYQQALGQGPEFLTYFQNEAQLDKSGLPSDRFFAERPEGSVSTLKIQRTQQEDSAVYLCASSSDRVRGYGYTFGSGTRLTVV.

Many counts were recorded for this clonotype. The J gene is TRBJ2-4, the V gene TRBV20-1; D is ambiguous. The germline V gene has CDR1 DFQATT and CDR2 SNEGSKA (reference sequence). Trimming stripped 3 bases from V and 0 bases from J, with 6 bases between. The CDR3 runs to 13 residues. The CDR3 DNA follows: TGCAGTGCTAGTTACTTAGCCAAAAACATTCAGTACTTC. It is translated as CSASYLAKNIQYF.

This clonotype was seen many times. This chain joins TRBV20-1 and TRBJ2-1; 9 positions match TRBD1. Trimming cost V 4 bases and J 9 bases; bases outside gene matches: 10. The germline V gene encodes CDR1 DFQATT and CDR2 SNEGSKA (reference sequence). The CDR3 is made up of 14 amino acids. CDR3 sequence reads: CSAIPGQGFGEQFF. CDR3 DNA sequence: TGCAGTGCTATTCCGGGACAGGGTTTCGGTGAGCAGTTCTTC.

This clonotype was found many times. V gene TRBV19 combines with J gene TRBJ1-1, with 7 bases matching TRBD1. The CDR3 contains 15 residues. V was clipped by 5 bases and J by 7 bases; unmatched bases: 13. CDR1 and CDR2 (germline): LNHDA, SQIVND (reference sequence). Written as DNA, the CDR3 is TGTGCCAGTAGTCCCGGGGTGACAGGGATTGTTGAAGCTTTCTTT. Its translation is CASSPGVTGIVEAFF.

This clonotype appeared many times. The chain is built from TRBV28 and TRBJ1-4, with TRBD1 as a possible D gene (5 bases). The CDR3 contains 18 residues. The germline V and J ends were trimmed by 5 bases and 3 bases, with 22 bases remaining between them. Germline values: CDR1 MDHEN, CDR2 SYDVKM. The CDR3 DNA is TGTGCCAGCAGTCCCCCCGGGGCGGCCCTTGGGGCTAATGAAAAACTGTTTTTT. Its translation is CASSPPGAALGANEKLFF.

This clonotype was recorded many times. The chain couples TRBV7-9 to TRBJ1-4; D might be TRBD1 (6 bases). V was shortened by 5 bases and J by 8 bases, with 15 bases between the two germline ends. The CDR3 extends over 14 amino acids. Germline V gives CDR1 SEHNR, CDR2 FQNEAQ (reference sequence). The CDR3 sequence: CASSKTGIGEKLFF. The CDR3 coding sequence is TGTGCCAGCAGCAAAACAGGGATTGGGGAAAAACTGTTTTTT.

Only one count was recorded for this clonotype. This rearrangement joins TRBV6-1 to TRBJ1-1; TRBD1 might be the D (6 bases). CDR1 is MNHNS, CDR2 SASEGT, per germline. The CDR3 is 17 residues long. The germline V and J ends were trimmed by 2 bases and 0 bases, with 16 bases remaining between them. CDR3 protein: CASSERGPGAMNTEAFF. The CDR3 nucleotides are TGTGCCAGCAGTGAAAGGGGCCCAGGGGCTATGAACACTGAAGCTTTCTTT.

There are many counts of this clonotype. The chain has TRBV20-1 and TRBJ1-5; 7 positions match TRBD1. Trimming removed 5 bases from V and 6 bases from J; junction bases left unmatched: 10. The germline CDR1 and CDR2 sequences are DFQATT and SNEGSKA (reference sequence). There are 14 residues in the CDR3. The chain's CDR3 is CSAFTGERSQPQHF. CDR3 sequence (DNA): TGCAGTGCTTTTACAGGGGAAAGAAGTCAGCCCCAGCATTTT.

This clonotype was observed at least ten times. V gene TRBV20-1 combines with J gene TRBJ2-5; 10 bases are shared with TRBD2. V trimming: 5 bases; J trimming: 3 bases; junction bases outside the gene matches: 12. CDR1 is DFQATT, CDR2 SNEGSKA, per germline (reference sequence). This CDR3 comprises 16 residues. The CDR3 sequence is CSAQPQTSGLEETQYF. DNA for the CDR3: TGCAGTGCTCAACCACAGACTAGCGGGCTAGAAGAGACCCAGTACTTC.

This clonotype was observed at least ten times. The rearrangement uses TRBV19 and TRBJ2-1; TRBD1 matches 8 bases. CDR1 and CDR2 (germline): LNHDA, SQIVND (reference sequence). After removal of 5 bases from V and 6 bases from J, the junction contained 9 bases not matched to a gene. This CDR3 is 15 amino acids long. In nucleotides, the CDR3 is TGTGCCAGTAGTGTTGGACAGGGCATCGGCAATGAGCAGTTCTTC. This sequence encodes CASSVGQGIGNEQFF.

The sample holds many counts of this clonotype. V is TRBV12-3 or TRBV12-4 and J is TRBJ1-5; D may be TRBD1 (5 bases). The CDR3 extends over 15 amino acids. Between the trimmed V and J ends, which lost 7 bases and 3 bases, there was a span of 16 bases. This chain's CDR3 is CASKTGTANNQPQHF. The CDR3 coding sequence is TGTGCCAGCAAAACCGGGACGGCAAACAATCAGCCCCAGCATTTT.

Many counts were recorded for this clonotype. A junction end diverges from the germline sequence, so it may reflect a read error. The CDR3 region is CAGSERFQEAFF. The DNA for the CDR3 is TGTGCCGGCAGTGAAAGGTTCCAGGAAGCTTTCTTT. The gene calls are TRBV6-1 and TRBJ1-1; D is unclear. The CDR3 sequence is 12 residues long. Germline V CDR1 and CDR2: MNHNS, SASEGT.

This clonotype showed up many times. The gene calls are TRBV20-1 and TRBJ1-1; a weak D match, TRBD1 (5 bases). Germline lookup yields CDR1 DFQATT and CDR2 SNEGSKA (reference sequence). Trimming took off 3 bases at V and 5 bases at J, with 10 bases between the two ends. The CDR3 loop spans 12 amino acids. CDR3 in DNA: TGCAGTGCTAGTGGAGGGGATACTGAAGCTTTCTTT. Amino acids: CSASGGDTEAFF.

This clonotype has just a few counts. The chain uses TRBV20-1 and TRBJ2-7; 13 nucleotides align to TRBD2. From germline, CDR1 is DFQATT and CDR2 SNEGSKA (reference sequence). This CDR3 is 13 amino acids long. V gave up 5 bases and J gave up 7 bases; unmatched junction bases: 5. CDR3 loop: CSAGGLAGKEQYF. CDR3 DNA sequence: TGCAGTGCTGGGGGACTAGCGGGGAAAGAGCAGTACTTC.